This TCR beta chain was obtained from a study of long-term antiretroviral therapy in people with HIV. Overall study: In the earliest collections, sampling predates the 2015 immediate-ART recommendation by about a decade.

In the United States, treatment was given to all participants with HIV. The CDR3 loop spans 12 amino acids. V shed 5 bases and J shed 1 base, with 5 bases lying between them. Germline V gives CDR1 KGHSH, CDR2 LQKENI. They ran version v3.0 of the immunoSEQ assay at survey level. Generated by immunoSEQ multiplex PCR, the TCRdb table keeps only in-frame clones and is missing some. The sample contains some 31,000 clones, around 97% of which appear only once. On this clone: Its antigen is unknown.

Overall study findings and caveats: HIV repertoires spanned narrower CDR3 length ranges than controls.

The clonotype originates from a man aged 30 to 45 with HIV. The chain recombines TRBV18 with TRBJ1-1; no firm D call. Here the sequenced sample was unsorted PBMCs, taken 7.6 years after starting antiretroviral therapy. The CDR3 DNA is TGTGCCAGCTCAAGGCAGAACACTGAAGCTTTCTTT. Its protein is CASSRQNTEAFF.